The rows below give T cell receptor beta chains drawn from one sample of a study of blood T cells in healthy people across ages. Each CDR3 protein is one row after TCRdb ran MiXCR on the 5' RACE reads. The data hold about 670,000 distinct CDR3 sequences, with about 50% observed a single time. Sequenced: blood. These TCRs come from a woman older than 75 in good health. CDR3s include the opening cysteine and the closing phenylalanine or tryptophan. The D gene is left open where the match is weak. Expanded clones are given a class, and other clones once, few, many or no size at all.

CDR3aa: CATSGGVEGPYGYTF
CDR3nt: TGTGCCACCAGTGGAGGTGTCGAGGGGCCGTATGGCTACACCTTC
j_gene: TRBJ1-2
v_gene: TRBV24-1
d_gene: -
abundance: few

CDR3aa: CASSSPKQVLDGMVYEQYF
CDR3nt: TGTGCCAGCAGTTCACCCAAACAGGTGTTGGACGGTATGGTCTACGAGCAGTACTTC
j_gene: TRBJ2-7
v_gene: TRBV27
d_gene: -
abundance: -

CDR3aa: CASSLAGSGETQYF
CDR3nt: TGTGCCAGCAGTTTAGCGGGGTCGGGGGAGACCCAGTACTTC
j_gene: TRBJ2-5
v_gene: TRBV12-3/TRBV12-4
d_gene: -
abundance: many

CDR3aa: CSARDDVSYNEQFF
CDR3nt: TGCAGTGCCCGGGACGACGTGTCCTACAATGAGCAGTTCTTC
j_gene: TRBJ2-1
v_gene: TRBV20-1
d_gene: -
abundance: few

CDR3aa: CASSLDRRGEKLFF
CDR3nt: TGTGCCAGCAGCCTGGACAGACGCGGTGAAAAACTGTTTTTT
j_gene: TRBJ1-4
v_gene: TRBV7-2
d_gene: -
abundance: -

CDR3aa: CASSLTSGDQPQHF
CDR3nt: TGTGCCAGCAGCTTAACCAGTGGTGATCAGCCCCAGCATTTT
j_gene: TRBJ1-5
v_gene: TRBV7-8
d_gene: -
abundance: -

CDR3aa: CATSRDLPDEQYF
CDR3nt: TGTGCCACCAGCAGAGATCTCCCCGATGAGCAGTACTTC
j_gene: TRBJ2-5
v_gene: TRBV15
d_gene: -
abundance: once

CDR3aa: CSARSNTGTGGLYNEQFF
CDR3nt: TGCAGTGCTAGATCAAATACCGGGACAGGGGGCCTCTACAATGAGCAGTTCTTC
j_gene: TRBJ2-1
v_gene: TRBV20-1
d_gene: TRBD1
abundance: -

CDR3aa: CSARPLWSEWETQYF
CDR3nt: TGCAGTGCTAGACCCCTTTGGAGCGAATGGGAGACCCAGTACTTC
j_gene: TRBJ2-5
v_gene: TRBV20-1
d_gene: -
abundance: -

CDR3aa: CASTLYGGESQYF
CDR3nt: TGTGCCAGCACCTTGTACGGGGGAGAATCGCAGTACTTC
j_gene: TRBJ2-7
v_gene: TRBV12-3/TRBV12-4
d_gene: -
abundance: few

CDR3aa: CAISEPWGEPDGYTF
CDR3nt: TGTGCCATCAGTGAGCCTTGGGGGGAACCAGATGGCTACACCTTC
j_gene: TRBJ1-2
v_gene: TRBV10-3
d_gene: -
abundance: many

CDR3aa: CASSLADGGHEQYF
CDR3nt: TGTGCCAGCAGTTTAGCGGACGGGGGCCACGAGCAGTACTTC
j_gene: TRBJ2-7
v_gene: TRBV12-3/TRBV12-4
d_gene: -
abundance: -

CDR3aa: CASSDRLAGGTYEQYF
CDR3nt: TGTGCCAGCAGTGACAGACTAGCGGGGGGAACCTACGAGCAGTACTTC
j_gene: TRBJ2-7
v_gene: TRBV6-6
d_gene: TRBD2
abundance: -

CDR3aa: CSANPGRGRYNEQFF
CDR3nt: TGCAGTGCTAATCCAGGTCGTGGGAGGTACAATGAGCAGTTCTTC
j_gene: TRBJ2-1
v_gene: TRBV20-1
d_gene: -
abundance: few

CDR3aa: CASSPASGSLHEQYF
CDR3nt: TGTGCCAGCAGTCCCGCTAGCGGGAGCCTCCACGAGCAGTACTTC
j_gene: TRBJ2-7
v_gene: TRBV28
d_gene: TRBD2
abundance: -

CDR3aa: CASSFNIIKRPSPDTQYF
CDR3nt: TGTGCCAGCAGTTTTAACATAATCAAGCGGCCTAGTCCAGATACGCAGTATTTT
j_gene: TRBJ2-3
v_gene: TRBV6-2/TRBV6-3
d_gene: -
abundance: -

CDR3aa: CASSQDPTSGRSNKQFF
CDR3nt: TGTGCCAGCAGCCAAGATCCGACTAGCGGGAGATCCAATAAGCAGTTCTTC
j_gene: TRBJ2-1
v_gene: TRBV14
d_gene: TRBD2
abundance: -

CDR3aa: CASSPAGAGGFHHNEQFF
CDR3nt: TGTGCCAGCAGCCCGGCCGGAGCGGGGGGTTTCCACCACAATGAGCAGTTCTTC
j_gene: TRBJ2-1
v_gene: TRBV7-9
d_gene: TRBD2
abundance: -

CDR3aa: CASADGGSYTDTQYF
CDR3nt: TGTGCCAGCGCGGACGGGGGGAGCTACACAGATACGCAGTATTTT
j_gene: TRBJ2-3
v_gene: TRBV4-2
d_gene: TRBD2
abundance: many

CDR3aa: CSVHRASGAQETQYF
CDR3nt: TGCAGTGTCCACCGGGCTAGCGGGGCGCAAGAGACCCAGTACTTC
j_gene: TRBJ2-5
v_gene: TRBV20-1
d_gene: TRBD2
abundance: -

CDR3aa: CSVAGQGNTEAFF
CDR3nt: TGCAGCGTTGCTGGGCAGGGGAACACTGAAGCTTTCTTT
j_gene: TRBJ1-1
v_gene: TRBV29-1
d_gene: -
abundance: many

CDR3aa: CSARAPLTVNEQFF
CDR3nt: TGCAGTGCTAGAGCCCCCCTGACAGTCAATGAGCAGTTCTTC
j_gene: TRBJ2-1
v_gene: TRBV20-1
d_gene: -
abundance: many

CDR3aa: CASSPTSGSTYTQYF
CDR3nt: TGTGCCAGCAGCCCGACTAGCGGTAGCACATATACGCAGTATTTT
j_gene: TRBJ2-3
v_gene: TRBV5-4
d_gene: TRBD2
abundance: many

CDR3aa: CASSTDTQYF
CDR3nt: TGTGCCAGCTCTACAGATACGCAGTATTTT
j_gene: TRBJ2-3
v_gene: TRBV18
d_gene: -
abundance: many

CDR3aa: CASRGDRGLTDTQYF
CDR3nt: TGCGCCAGCAGAGGCGACAGGGGCCTCACAGATACGCAGTATTTT
j_gene: TRBJ2-3
v_gene: TRBV5-1
d_gene: TRBD1
abundance: -

CDR3aa: CSAPGQAFGEAQYF
CDR3nt: TGCAGTGCTCCGGGACAGGCCTTCGGGGAGGCCCAGTACTTC
j_gene: TRBJ2-5
v_gene: TRBV20-1
d_gene: TRBD1
abundance: once

CDR3aa: CASSLFGQGNTGELFF
CDR3nt: TGTGCCAGCAGCTTATTCGGACAGGGGAACACCGGGGAGCTGTTTTTT
j_gene: TRBJ2-2
v_gene: TRBV7-3
d_gene: TRBD1
abundance: -

CDR3aa: CAISDPQSPQHF
CDR3nt: TGTGCCATCAGTGACCCTCAGTCGCCCCAGCATTTT
j_gene: TRBJ1-5
v_gene: TRBV10-3
d_gene: -
abundance: many

CDR3aa: CASSLKGWTGELFF
CDR3nt: TGTGCCAGCAGTTTGAAGGGTTGGACCGGGGAGCTGTTTTTT
j_gene: TRBJ2-2
v_gene: TRBV12-3/TRBV12-4
d_gene: -
abundance: -

CDR3aa: CASSQSPGLMYNEQFF
CDR3nt: TGTGCCAGCAGCCAATCGCCGGGACTAATGTACAATGAGCAGTTCTTC
j_gene: TRBJ2-1
v_gene: TRBV7-2
d_gene: TRBD2
abundance: -

CDR3aa: CASSLGGLTGANVLTF
CDR3nt: TGTGCCAGCAGCTTGGGAGGCTTAACTGGGGCCAACGTCCTGACTTTC
j_gene: TRBJ2-6
v_gene: TRBV5-6
d_gene: -
abundance: once

CDR3aa: CATSTLTASSNEKLFF
CDR3nt: TGTGCCACCAGCACCCTAACAGCTTCTTCTAATGAAAAACTGTTTTTT
j_gene: TRBJ1-4
v_gene: TRBV15
d_gene: -
abundance: many

CDR3aa: CASSYSRLQGGDEQFF
CDR3nt: TGTGCCAGCAGTTACTCCCGCCTACAGGGGGGCGATGAGCAGTTCTTC
j_gene: TRBJ2-1
v_gene: TRBV6-5
d_gene: TRBD1
abundance: -

CDR3aa: CAIGTGRAQETQYF
CDR3nt: TGTGCCATCGGAACAGGGAGGGCTCAAGAGACCCAGTACTTC
j_gene: TRBJ2-5
v_gene: TRBV10-3
d_gene: -
abundance: -

CDR3aa: CASSLYGTRTDTQYF
CDR3nt: TGTGCCAGCAGCTTATACGGGACCCGCACAGATACGCAGTATTTT
j_gene: TRBJ2-3
v_gene: TRBV11-3
d_gene: -
abundance: few

CDR3aa: CASSDVAVNAEAFF
CDR3nt: TGCGCCAGCAGTGACGTAGCAGTGAACGCTGAAGCTTTCTTT
j_gene: TRBJ1-1
v_gene: TRBV5-1
d_gene: -
abundance: -

CDR3aa: CASSGTGLRDVLTF
CDR3nt: TGTGCCAGCAGTGGGACAGGCCTTAGGGACGTCCTGACTTTC
j_gene: TRBJ2-6
v_gene: TRBV12-3/TRBV12-4
d_gene: TRBD1
abundance: -

CDR3aa: CASSLVGGNSYNEQFF
CDR3nt: TGCGCCAGCAGCTTGGTCGGGGGGAACTCCTACAATGAGCAGTTCTTC
j_gene: TRBJ2-1
v_gene: TRBV5-1
d_gene: TRBD2
abundance: -

CDR3aa: CASRERGENTDTQYF
CDR3nt: TGTGCCAGCAGGGAGCGGGGGGAGAACACAGATACGCAGTATTTT
j_gene: TRBJ2-3
v_gene: TRBV28
d_gene: TRBD2
abundance: -

CDR3aa: CASSDPGDQETQYF
CDR3nt: TGTGCCAGCAGCGATCCGGGGGATCAAGAGACCCAGTACTTC
j_gene: TRBJ2-5
v_gene: TRBV25-1
d_gene: -
abundance: many

CDR3aa: CASSLSGLLNNQPQHF
CDR3nt: TGTGCCAGCAGTTTGTCGGGTCTTTTGAACAATCAGCCCCAGCATTTT
j_gene: TRBJ1-5
v_gene: TRBV28
d_gene: -
abundance: -

CDR3aa: CASSNRHSTDTQYF
CDR3nt: TGTGCCAGCAGCAACAGGCATAGCACAGATACGCAGTATTTT
j_gene: TRBJ2-3
v_gene: TRBV5-5
d_gene: -
abundance: -

CDR3aa: CASSATVAGGNEQFF
CDR3nt: TGTGCCAGCAGTGCTACGGTAGCGGGGGGGAATGAGCAGTTCTTC
j_gene: TRBJ2-1
v_gene: TRBV2
d_gene: TRBD2
abundance: few

CDR3aa: CASSLIDSGSYNEQFF
CDR3nt: TGCGCCAGCAGCTTGATTGATTCGGGCTCCTACAATGAGCAGTTCTTC
j_gene: TRBJ2-1
v_gene: TRBV5-1
d_gene: -
abundance: many

CDR3aa: CASSTSGRAPDTQYF
CDR3nt: TGTGCCAGCAGCACTAGCGGGAGGGCCCCAGATACGCAGTATTTT
j_gene: TRBJ2-3
v_gene: TRBV28
d_gene: TRBD2
abundance: -

CDR3aa: CASSFVMGNIQYF
CDR3nt: TGTGCCAGCAGTTTTGTCATGGGAAACATTCAGTACTTC
j_gene: TRBJ2-4
v_gene: TRBV12-3/TRBV12-4
d_gene: -
abundance: -

CDR3aa: CAWSDDRGKSGAEQYF
CDR3nt: TGTGCCTGGAGTGATGACAGGGGGAAGAGTGGGGCCGAGCAGTACTTC
j_gene: TRBJ2-7
v_gene: TRBV30
d_gene: TRBD1
abundance: -

CDR3aa: CASRPGYDKQPQHF
CDR3nt: TGTGCCAGCAGACCTGGATACGACAAGCAGCCCCAGCATTTT
j_gene: TRBJ1-5
v_gene: TRBV6-5
d_gene: -
abundance: -

CDR3aa: CASSQEHGDNEQFF
CDR3nt: TGCGCCAGCAGCCAAGAACACGGTGACAATGAGCAGTTCTTC
j_gene: TRBJ2-1
v_gene: TRBV4-3
d_gene: -
abundance: -

CDR3aa: CATSDLQLSGASTDTQYF
CDR3nt: TGTGCCACCAGTGATTTGCAGTTGTCAGGGGCAAGCACAGATACGCAGTATTTT
j_gene: TRBJ2-3
v_gene: TRBV24-1
d_gene: -
abundance: -

CDR3aa: CSARNQETQYF
CDR3nt: TGCAGCGCGCGGAACCAAGAGACCCAGTACTTC
j_gene: TRBJ2-5
v_gene: TRBV29-1
d_gene: -
abundance: many

CDR3aa: CASSVAGDLYEQYF
CDR3nt: TGTGCCAGCAGCGTAGCGGGGGATCTATACGAGCAGTACTTC
j_gene: TRBJ2-7
v_gene: TRBV9
d_gene: -
abundance: once

CDR3aa: CASSLSPNTDTQYF
CDR3nt: TGTGCCAGCAGCTTGTCCCCGAACACAGATACGCAGTATTTT
j_gene: TRBJ2-3
v_gene: TRBV5-5
d_gene: -
abundance: many

CDR3aa: CATSRGLQMNYGYTF
CDR3nt: TGTGCCACCAGCAGAGGATTACAGATGAACTATGGCTACACCTTC
j_gene: TRBJ1-2
v_gene: TRBV15
d_gene: -
abundance: -

CDR3aa: CASSLFARAGLDTDTQYF
CDR3nt: TGTGCCAGCAGTTTATTCGCTCGGGCAGGTCTGGACACAGATACGCAGTATTTT
j_gene: TRBJ2-3
v_gene: TRBV28
d_gene: -
abundance: -

CDR3aa: CASSRTGMNTEAFF
CDR3nt: TGTGCCAGCAGCCGGACAGGTATGAACACTGAAGCTTTCTTT
j_gene: TRBJ1-1
v_gene: TRBV3-1
d_gene: TRBD1
abundance: many

CDR3aa: CASSLGGGGADTQYF
CDR3nt: TGTGCCAGCAGCTTAGGAGGAGGAGGAGCAGATACGCAGTATTTT
j_gene: TRBJ2-3
v_gene: TRBV13
d_gene: -
abundance: -

CDR3aa: CASSTTGSDTQYF
CDR3nt: TGTGCCAGCAGCACCACAGGGTCAGATACGCAGTATTTT
j_gene: TRBJ2-3
v_gene: TRBV12-3/TRBV12-4
d_gene: -
abundance: many

CDR3aa: CASSQDVREPYNEQFF
CDR3nt: TGTGCCAGCAGCCAAGATGTCCGGGAGCCCTACAATGAGCAGTTCTTC
j_gene: TRBJ2-1
v_gene: TRBV3-1
d_gene: -
abundance: -

CDR3aa: CASSFRAGADTQYF
CDR3nt: TGCGCCAGCAGCTTTCGAGCGGGAGCAGATACGCAGTATTTT
j_gene: TRBJ2-3
v_gene: TRBV5-1
d_gene: TRBD2
abundance: few